The clone carrying this T cell receptor (beta chain) appeared once. Other DNA sequences of this sample code for an identical CDR3. CDR1 is MNHEY, CDR2 SMNVEV, per germline (reference sequence). Trimming pared 3 bases from V and 5 bases from J, leaving 11 bases between. The CDR3 is made up of 14 amino acids. Profiled with immunoSEQ multiplex PCR; TCRdb holds only in-frame clones, not every one. Found here are some 1.4 million clones, roughly 96% of them singletons; the top ten hold 0.95% to 1.5%. This sample is part of a study of shared clonotypes between healthy human individuals. Study in general: The donor group consisted of a couple of women and a few men, aged 18 to 49.

The source is a man younger than 40 in good health. The sequencing input was naive CD4+ T cells sorted from blood. As to subset: CD45RA+ positively selected. This sequence joins TRBV27 and TRBJ1-5, with a tentative D call TRBD1 (5 bases). The CDR3 nucleotides read TGTGCCAGCAGTTTCCGGGGGAGGGATCAGCCCCAGCATTTT. Protein: CASSFRGRDQPQHF.